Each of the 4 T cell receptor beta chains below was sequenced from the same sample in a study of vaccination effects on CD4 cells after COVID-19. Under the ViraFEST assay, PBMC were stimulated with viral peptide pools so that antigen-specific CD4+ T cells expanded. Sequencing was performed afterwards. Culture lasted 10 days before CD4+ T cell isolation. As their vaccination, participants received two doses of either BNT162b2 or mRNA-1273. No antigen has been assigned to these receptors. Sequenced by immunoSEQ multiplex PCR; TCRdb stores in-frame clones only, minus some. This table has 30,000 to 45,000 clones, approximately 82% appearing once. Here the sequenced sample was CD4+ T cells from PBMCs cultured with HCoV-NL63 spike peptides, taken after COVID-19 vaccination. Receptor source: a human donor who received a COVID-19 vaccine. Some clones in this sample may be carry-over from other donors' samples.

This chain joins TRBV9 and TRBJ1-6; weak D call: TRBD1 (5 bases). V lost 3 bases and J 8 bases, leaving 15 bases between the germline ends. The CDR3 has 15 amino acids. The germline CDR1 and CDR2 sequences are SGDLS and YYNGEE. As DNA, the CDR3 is TGTGCCAGCAGCGCCGGGACCATGGTGGATTCACCCCTCCACTTT. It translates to CASSAGTMVDSPLHF. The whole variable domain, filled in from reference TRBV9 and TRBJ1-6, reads DSGVTQTPKHLITATGQRVTLRCSPRSGDLSVYWYQQSLDQGLQFLIQYYNGEERAKGNILERFSAQQFPDLHSELNLSSLELGDSALYFCASSAGTMVDSPLHFGNGTRLTVT.

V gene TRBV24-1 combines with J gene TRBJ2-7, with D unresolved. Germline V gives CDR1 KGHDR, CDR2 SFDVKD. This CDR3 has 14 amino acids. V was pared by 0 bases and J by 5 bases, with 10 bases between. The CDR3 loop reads CATSDLSSVHEQYV. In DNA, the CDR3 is TGTGCCACCAGTGATTTGTCTTCGGTGCACGAGCAGTACGTC.

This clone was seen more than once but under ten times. The CDR3 reads CASSLAQNTGELFF. In DNA form, the CDR3 reads TGTGCCAGCAGCTTAGCCCAGAACACCGGGGAGCTGTTTTTT. V gene TRBV7-2 combines with J gene TRBJ2-2; D unclear. Looked up from germline, CDR1 is SGHTA and CDR2 is FQGNSA. V was pared by 0 bases and J by 1 base, with 3 bases between. CDR3 length: 14 amino acids.

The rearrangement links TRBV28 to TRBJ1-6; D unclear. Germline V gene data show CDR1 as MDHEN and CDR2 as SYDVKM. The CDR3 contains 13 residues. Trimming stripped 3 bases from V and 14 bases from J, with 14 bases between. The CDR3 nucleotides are TGTGCCAGCAGTTTGACCCGGATGGGGACCCTCCACTTT. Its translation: CASSLTRMGTLHF.